Below are 8 T cell receptor beta chains sequenced from a single sample in a study of T-cell reconstitution after alpha-beta-depleted transplantation in children. A library of TCRbeta sequences, prepared with unique molecular identifiers, was generated. TCRdb re-analysed the PCR reads in MiXCR, keeping a single row per CDR3 protein. Here the sample spans approximately 99,000 distinct CDR3 sequences, about 6% being singletons. Sequencing used PBMCs, mostly from graft donor cells, obtained 360 days after TCRalphabeta/CD19-depleted stem cell transplant. Source of these receptors: a male patient between 2 and 10 years old who had a stem cell transplant for acute lymphoblastic leukemia, so the T cells may come from the graft donor.

The chain has TRBV4-3 and TRBJ1-2, with TRBD1 matching over 8 bases. The length of the CDR3 is 18 residues. With 2 bases clipped from V and 2 bases from J, the junction kept 13 bases outside the gene matches. Looked up from germline, CDR1 is LGHNA and CDR2 is YSLEER. For the CDR3, the DNA is TGCGCCAGCAGCCAACTTAAAAGAAGGGACAGGTTGAACTATGGCTACACCTTC. Amino acid sequence: CASSQLKRRDRLNYGYTF.

The chain is built from TRBV5-5 and TRBJ2-7, with D possibly TRBD2 on 6 matching bases. Germline CDR1 reads SGHKS; CDR2 reads YYEKEE (reference sequence). The CDR3 is 15 amino acids. Trimming cost V 2 bases and J 6 bases, with 18 bases left between them. CDR3 amino acids: CASSFRGRNRLEQYF. CDR3 DNA: TGTGCCAGCAGCTTCCGTGGGAGGAATCGCCTCGAGCAGTACTTC.

This clonotype appeared many times. The CDR3: CASTETQYF. In DNA form, the CDR3 reads TGTGCCAGCACCGAGACCCAGTACTTC. This chain links TRBV2 with TRBJ2-5; D uncertain. The V end was cut by 7 bases, the J end by 5 bases, with 2 bases between. The CDR3 length is 9 residues. From germline, CDR1 is SNHLY and CDR2 FYNNEI.

This clonotype was observed at least ten times. V is TRBV4-2 and J is TRBJ1-1, with D unclear. There are 15 residues in the CDR3. Trimming shortened V by 4 bases and J by 3 bases, and 15 bases separated the two germline ends. Germline lookup yields CDR1 LGHNA and CDR2 YNFKEQ. The CDR3 protein is CASSPRGPADTEAFF. DNA of the CDR3: TGTGCCAGCAGCCCAAGAGGTCCGGCTGACACTGAAGCTTTCTTT.

This clonotype was recorded a few times. The chain is built from TRBV4-2 and TRBJ2-3; tentative D call: TRBD1 (7 bases). The V end was cut by 3 bases, the J end by 3 bases, with 16 bases between. The germline V gene has CDR1 LGHNA and CDR2 YNFKEQ. This CDR3 contains 16 residues. The CDR3 nucleotides read TGTGCCAGCAGCCATCCTGTGGCGGGACAGACAGATACGCAGTATTTT. It specifies CASSHPVAGQTDTQYF.

With regard to this clonotype: With a much larger clone just one base away, this may be a read error. The rearrangement joins TRBV11-1 to TRBJ2-5, with 8 bases matching TRBD2. The germline CDR1 and CDR2 sequences are SGHAT and FQDESV (reference sequence). V lost 4 bases to trimming and J lost 4 bases; unmatched junction nucleotides: 17. The CDR3 is 18 residues long. The CDR3 bases are TGTGCCAGCAGCTCCCCGGTGCGAGCGGGGGTTTTCCCAGAGACCCAGTACTTC. Translated: CASSSPVRAGVFPETQYF.

This clonotype came up many times. The J gene is TRBJ2-1, the V gene TRBV10-3; 7 bases agree with TRBD2. Germline-derived CDR1 and CDR2 are ENHRY and SYGVKD. The CDR3 sequence is 14 residues long. Trimming removed 8 bases from V and 7 bases from J; junction bases left unmatched: 11. CDR3 DNA sequence: TGTGCCATCCAGATCGCGGGAGATGTGAATGAGCAGTTCTTC. This sequence encodes CAIQIAGDVNEQFF.

CDR3 sequence reads: CASSESINPYEQYF. The DNA of the CDR3 is TGTGCCAGCAGTGAATCAATAAACCCCTACGAGCAGTACTTC. The chain has TRBV2 and TRBJ2-7; D ambiguous. Trimming took 2 bases from V and 2 from J, leaving 10 bases between them. CDR1 is SNHLY and CDR2 is FYNNEI in the germline V gene. This CDR3 region has 14 residues.